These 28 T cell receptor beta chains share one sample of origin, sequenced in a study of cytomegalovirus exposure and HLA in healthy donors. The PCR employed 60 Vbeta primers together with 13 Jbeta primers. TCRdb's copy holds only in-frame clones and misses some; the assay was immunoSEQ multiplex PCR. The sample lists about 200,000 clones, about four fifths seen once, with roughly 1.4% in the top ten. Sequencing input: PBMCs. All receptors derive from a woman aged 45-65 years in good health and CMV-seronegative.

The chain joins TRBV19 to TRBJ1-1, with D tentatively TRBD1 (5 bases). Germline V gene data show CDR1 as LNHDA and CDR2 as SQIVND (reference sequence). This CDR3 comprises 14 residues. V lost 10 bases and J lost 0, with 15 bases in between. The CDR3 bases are TGTGCCACCTCAAGGGGACTGCTGAACACTGAAGCTTTCTTT. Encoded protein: CATSRGLLNTEAFF.

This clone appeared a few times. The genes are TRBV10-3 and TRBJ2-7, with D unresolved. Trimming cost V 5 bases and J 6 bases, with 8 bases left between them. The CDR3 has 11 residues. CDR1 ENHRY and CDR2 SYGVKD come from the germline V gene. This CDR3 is CAISFRSEQYF. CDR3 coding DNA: TGTGCCATCAGTTTTAGGAGCGAGCAGTACTTC.

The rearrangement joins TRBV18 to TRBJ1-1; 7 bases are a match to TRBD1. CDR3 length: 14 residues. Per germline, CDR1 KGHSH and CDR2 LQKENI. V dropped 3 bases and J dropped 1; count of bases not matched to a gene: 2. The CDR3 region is CASSPGQTNTEAFF. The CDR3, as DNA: TGTGCCAGCTCACCGGGACAGACGAACACTGAAGCTTTCTTT.

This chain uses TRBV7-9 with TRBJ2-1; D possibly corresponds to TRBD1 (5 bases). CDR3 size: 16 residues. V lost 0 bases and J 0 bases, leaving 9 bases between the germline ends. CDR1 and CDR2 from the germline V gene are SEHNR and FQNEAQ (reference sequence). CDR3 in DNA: TGTGCCAGCAGCTTAGCTCCAGGGCGCTCCTACAATGAGCAGTTCTTC. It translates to CASSLAPGRSYNEQFF.

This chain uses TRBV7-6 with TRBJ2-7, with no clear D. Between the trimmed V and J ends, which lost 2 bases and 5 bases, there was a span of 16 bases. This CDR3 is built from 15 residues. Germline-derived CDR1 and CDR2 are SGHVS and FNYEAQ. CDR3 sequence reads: CASSLYSLFFHEQYF. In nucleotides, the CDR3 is TGTGCCAGCAGCTTATATAGTCTCTTTTTCCACGAGCAGTACTTC.

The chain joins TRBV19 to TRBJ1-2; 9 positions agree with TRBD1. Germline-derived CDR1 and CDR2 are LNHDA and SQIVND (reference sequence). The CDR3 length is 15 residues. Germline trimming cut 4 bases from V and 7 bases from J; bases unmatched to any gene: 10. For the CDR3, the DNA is TGTGCCAGTAGTACTGTACAGGGGGCGCGGAGTGGCTACACCTTC. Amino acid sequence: CASSTVQGARSGYTF.

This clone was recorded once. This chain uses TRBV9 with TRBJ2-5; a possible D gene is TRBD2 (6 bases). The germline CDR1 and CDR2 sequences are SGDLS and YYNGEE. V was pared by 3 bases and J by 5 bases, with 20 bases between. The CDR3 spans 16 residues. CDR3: CASSESGFPSPETQYF. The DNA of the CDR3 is TGTGCCAGCAGCGAGAGCGGGTTCCCAAGTCCGGAGACCCAGTACTTC.

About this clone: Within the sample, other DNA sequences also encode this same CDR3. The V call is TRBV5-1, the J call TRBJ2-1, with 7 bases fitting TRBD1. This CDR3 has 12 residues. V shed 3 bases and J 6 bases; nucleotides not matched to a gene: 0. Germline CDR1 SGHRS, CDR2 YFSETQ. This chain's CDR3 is CASSSGGNEQFF. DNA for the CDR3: TGCGCCAGCAGCTCAGGGGGCAATGAGCAGTTCTTC.

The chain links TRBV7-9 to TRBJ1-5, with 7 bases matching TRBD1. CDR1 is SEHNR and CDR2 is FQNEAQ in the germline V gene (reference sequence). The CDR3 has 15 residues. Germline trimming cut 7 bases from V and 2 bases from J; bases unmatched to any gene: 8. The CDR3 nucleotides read TGTGCCAGCACCCCTGGTGGACAGGGCAATCAGCCCCAGCATTTT. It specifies CASTPGGQGNQPQHF. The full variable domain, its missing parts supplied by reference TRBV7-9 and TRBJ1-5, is DTGVSQNPRHKITKRGQNVTFRCDPISEHNRLYWYRQTLGQGPEFLTYFQNEAQLEKSRLLSDRFSAERPKGSFSTLEIQRTEQGDSAMYLCASTPGGQGNQPQHFGDGTRLSIL.

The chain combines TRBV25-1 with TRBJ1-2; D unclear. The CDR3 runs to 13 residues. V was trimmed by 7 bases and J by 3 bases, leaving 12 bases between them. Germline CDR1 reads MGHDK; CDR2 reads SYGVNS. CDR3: CASTAESYYGYTF. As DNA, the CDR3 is TGTGCCAGCACCGCGGAAAGTTACTATGGCTACACCTTC.

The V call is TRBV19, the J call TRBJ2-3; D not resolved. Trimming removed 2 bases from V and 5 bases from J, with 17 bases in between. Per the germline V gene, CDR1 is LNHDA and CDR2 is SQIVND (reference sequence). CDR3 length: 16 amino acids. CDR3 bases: TGTGCCAGTAGTATAACATCTCCTAGGTCTGAAGATACGCAGTATTTT. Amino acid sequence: CASSITSPRSEDTQYF. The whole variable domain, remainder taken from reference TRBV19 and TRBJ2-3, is DGGITQSPKYLFRKEGQNVTLSCEQNLNHDAMYWYRQDPGQGLRLIYYSQIVNDFQKGDIAEGYSVSREKKESFPLTVTSAQKNPTAFYLCASSITSPRSEDTQYFGPGTRLTVL.

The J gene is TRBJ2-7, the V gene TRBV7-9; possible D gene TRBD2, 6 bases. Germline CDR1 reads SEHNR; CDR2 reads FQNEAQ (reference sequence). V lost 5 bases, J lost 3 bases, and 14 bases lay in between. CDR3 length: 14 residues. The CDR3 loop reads CASSLSGLGYEQYF. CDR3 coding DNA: TGTGCCAGCAGCCTCAGCGGGCTAGGCTACGAGCAGTACTTC.

The CDR3 nucleotides are TGTGCCACCAGCACCAGATATAACACTGAAGCTTTCTTT. Translated, it gives CATSTRYNTEAFF. The chain recombines TRBV15 with TRBJ1-1, with unresolved D. CDR1 LNHNV and CDR2 YYDKDF come from the germline V gene (reference sequence). This CDR3 is 13 amino acids long. V dropped 4 bases and J dropped 2 bases, with 8 bases sitting between them.

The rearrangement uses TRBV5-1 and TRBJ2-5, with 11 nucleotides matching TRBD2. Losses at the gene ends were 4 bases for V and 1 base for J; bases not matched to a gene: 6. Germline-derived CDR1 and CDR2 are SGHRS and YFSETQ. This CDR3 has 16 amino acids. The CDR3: CASSPGTSGTQETQYF. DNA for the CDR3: TGCGCCAGCAGCCCGGGGACTAGCGGAACCCAAGAGACCCAGTACTTC.

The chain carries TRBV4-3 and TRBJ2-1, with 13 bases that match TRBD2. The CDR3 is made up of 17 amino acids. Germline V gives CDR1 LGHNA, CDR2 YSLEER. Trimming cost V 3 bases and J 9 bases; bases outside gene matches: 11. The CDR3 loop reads CASSHPGTSGIAGEQFF. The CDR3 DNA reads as TGCGCCAGCAGCCATCCCGGGACTAGCGGGATCGCCGGTGAGCAGTTCTTC.

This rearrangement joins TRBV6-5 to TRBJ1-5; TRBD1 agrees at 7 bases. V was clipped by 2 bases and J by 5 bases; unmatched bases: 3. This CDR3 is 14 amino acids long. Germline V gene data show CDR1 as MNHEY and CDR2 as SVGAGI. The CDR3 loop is CASSYDQGDQPQHF. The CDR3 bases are TGTGCCAGCAGTTACGATCAGGGGGATCAGCCCCAGCATTTT.

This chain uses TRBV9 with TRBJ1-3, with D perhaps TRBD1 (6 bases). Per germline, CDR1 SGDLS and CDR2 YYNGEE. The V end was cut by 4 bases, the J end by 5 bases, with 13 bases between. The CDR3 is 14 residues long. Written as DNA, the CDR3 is TGTGCCAGCAGCTCGAGACAGGAACGAAACACCATATATTTT. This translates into CASSSRQERNTIYF.

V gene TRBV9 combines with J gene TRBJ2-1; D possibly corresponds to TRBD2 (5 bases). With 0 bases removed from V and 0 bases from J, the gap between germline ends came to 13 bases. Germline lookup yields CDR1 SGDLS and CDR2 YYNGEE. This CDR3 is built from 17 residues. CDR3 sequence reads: CASSVEGGRSSYNEQFF. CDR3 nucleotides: TGTGCCAGCAGCGTAGAAGGCGGGCGAAGCTCCTACAATGAGCAGTTCTTC.

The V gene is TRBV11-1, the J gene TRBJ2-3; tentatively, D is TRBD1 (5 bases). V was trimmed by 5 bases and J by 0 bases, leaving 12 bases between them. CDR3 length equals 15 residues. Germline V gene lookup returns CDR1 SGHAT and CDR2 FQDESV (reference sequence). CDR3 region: CASSPYRQSTDTQYF. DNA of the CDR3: TGTGCCAGCAGCCCATACCGACAGAGCACAGATACGCAGTATTTT.

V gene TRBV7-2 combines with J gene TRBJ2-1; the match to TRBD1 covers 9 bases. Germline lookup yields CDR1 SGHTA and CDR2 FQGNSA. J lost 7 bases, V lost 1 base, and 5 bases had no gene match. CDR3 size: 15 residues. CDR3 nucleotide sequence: TGTGCCAGCAGCTTAGAACAGGGGGCTTTGAATGAGCAGTTCTTC. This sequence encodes CASSLEQGALNEQFF. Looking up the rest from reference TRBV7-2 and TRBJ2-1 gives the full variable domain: GAGVSQSPSNKVTEKGKDVELRCDPISGHTALYWYRQSLGQGLEFLIYFQGNSAPDKSGLPSDRFSAERTGGSVSTLTIQRTQQEDSAVYLCASSLEQGALNEQFFGPGTRLTVL.

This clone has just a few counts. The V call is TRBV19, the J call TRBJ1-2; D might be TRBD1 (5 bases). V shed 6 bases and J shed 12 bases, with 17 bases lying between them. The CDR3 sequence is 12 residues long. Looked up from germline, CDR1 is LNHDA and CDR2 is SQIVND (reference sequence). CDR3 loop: CASSLRGGVDTF. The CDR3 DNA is TGTGCCAGTAGCCTCCGGGGGGGGGTCGACACCTTC.

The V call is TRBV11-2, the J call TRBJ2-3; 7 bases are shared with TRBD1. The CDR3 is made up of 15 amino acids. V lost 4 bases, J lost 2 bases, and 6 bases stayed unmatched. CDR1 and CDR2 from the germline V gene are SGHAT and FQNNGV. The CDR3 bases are TGTGCCAGCAGCTACAACAGGGGAACCACAGATACGCAGTATTTT. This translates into CASSYNRGTTDTQYF.

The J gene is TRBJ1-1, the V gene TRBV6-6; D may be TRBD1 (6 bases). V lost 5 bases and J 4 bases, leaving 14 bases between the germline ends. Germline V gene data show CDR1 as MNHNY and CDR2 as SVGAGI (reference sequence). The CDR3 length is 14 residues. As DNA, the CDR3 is TGTGCCAGCAGTCCCGGACAGTTGAGCACTGAAGCTTTCTTT. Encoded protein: CASSPGQLSTEAFF.

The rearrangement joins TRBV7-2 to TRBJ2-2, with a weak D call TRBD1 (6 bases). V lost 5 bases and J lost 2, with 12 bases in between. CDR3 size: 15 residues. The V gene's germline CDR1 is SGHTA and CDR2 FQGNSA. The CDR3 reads CASSPQGRNTGELFF. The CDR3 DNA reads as TGTGCCAGCAGCCCACAGGGTAGAAACACCGGGGAGCTGTTTTTT.

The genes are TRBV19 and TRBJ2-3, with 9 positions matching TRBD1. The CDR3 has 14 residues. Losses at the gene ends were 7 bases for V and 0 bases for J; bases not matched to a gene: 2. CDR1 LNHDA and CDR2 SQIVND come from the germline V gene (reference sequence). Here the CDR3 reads CASTGTGSTDTQYF. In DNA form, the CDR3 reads TGTGCCAGTACCGGGACAGGGAGCACAGATACGCAGTATTTT.

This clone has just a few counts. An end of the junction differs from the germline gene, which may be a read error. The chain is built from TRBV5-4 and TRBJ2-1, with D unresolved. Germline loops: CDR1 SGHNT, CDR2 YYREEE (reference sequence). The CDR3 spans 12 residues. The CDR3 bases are TGTGCCAGCAGCTTGTACTACACTGAGCAGTTCTTC. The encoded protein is CASSLYYTEQFF.

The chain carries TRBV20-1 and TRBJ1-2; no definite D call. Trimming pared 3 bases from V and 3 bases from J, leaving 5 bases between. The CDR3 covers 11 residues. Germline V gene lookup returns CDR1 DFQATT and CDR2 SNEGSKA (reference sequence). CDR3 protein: CSASSDYGYTF. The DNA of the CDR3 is TGCAGTGCTAGTTCCGACTATGGCTACACCTTC.

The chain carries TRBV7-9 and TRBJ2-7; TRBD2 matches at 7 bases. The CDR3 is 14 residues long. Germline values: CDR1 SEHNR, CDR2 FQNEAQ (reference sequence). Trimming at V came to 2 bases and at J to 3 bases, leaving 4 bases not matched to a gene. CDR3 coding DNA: TGTGCCAGCAGCTTATCGCGCGGGGGCTACGAGCAGTACTTC. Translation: CASSLSRGGYEQYF.